A single T cell receptor (beta chain) is shown here with its context. Sequenced by immunoSEQ multiplex PCR; TCRdb stores in-frame clones only, minus some. The sample yields about 660,000 clones, roughly 90% seen once. V lost 5 bases to trimming and J lost 5 bases; unmatched junction nucleotides: 12. The germline V gene has CDR1 GTSNPN and CDR2 SVGIG (reference sequence). This CDR3 contains 14 residues. This sample was taken from a study of shared T cell receptors in the human thymus. These data are also associated with another study on human thymus T cells. Per that study: Corrective cardiac operations yielded the resected thymus tissue. Thymic repertoires of unrelated individuals were reported in related research to overlap highly.

The source is a boy in the first two years of life with a congenital heart defect. The J gene is TRBJ2-7, the V gene TRBV30, with 7 bases aligning to TRBD2. The specimen was thymocytes. The CDR3 spells CAWVPHSGWNEQYF. In nucleotides, the CDR3 is TGTGCCTGGGTCCCACATAGCGGGTGGAACGAGCAGTACTTC.